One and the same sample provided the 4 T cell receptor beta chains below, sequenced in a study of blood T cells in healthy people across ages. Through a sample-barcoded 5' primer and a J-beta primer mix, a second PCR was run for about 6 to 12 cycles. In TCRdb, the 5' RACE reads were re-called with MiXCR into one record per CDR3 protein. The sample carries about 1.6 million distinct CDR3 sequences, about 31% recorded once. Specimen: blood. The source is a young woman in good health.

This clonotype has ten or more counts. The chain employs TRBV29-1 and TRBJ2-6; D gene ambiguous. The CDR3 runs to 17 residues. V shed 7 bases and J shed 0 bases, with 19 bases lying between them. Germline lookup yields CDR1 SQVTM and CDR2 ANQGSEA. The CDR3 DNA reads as TGCAGCGCTCCATTAATGACCCGGAGCTCTGGGGCCAACGTCCTGACTTTC. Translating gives CSAPLMTRSSGANVLTF.

The CDR3 DNA reads TGTGCCAGCAGTTTACAGGGGGCAGGAGGTGAAAAACTGTTTTTT. Its translation is CASSLQGAGGEKLFF. J is TRBJ1-4 and V is TRBV2; TRBD1 aligns across 9 bases. CDR3 length: 15 amino acids. V dropped 5 bases and J dropped 7; count of bases not matched to a gene: 8. The germline V gene has CDR1 SNHLY and CDR2 FYNNEI. Looking up the rest from reference TRBV2 and TRBJ1-4 gives the full variable domain: EPEVTQTPSHQVTQMGQEVILRCVPISNHLYFYWYRQILGQKVEFLVSFYNNEISEKSEIFDDQFSVERPDGSNFTLKIRSTKLEDSAMYFCASSLQGAGGEKLFFGSGTQLSVL.

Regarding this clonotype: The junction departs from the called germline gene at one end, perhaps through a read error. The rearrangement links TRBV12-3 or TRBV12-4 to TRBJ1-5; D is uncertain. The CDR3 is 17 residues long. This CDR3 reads CAGRWTRGFYSNQPQHF. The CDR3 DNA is TGTGCCGGCAGATGGACCCGGGGATTTTATAGCAATCAGCCCCAGCATTTT.

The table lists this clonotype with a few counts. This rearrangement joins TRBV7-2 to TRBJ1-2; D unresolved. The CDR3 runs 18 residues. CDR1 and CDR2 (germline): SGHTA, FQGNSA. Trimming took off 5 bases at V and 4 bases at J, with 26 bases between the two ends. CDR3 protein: CASSPPPGKLGYGYGYTF. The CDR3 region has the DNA TGTGCCAGCAGCCCACCACCCGGTAAACTGGGGTACGGCTATGGCTACACCTTC.